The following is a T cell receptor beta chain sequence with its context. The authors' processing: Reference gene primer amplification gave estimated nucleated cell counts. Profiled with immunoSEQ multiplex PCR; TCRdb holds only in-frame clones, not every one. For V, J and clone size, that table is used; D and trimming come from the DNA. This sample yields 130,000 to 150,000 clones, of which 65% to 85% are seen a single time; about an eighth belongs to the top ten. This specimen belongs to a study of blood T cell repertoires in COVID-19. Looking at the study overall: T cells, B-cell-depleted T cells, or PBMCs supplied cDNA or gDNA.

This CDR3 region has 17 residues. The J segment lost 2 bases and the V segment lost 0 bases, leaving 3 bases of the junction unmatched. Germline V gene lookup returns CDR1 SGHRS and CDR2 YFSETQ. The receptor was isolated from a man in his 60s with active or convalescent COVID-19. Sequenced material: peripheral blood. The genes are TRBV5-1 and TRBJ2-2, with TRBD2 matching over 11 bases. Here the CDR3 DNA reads TGCGCCAGCAGCTTGGTAGCGGGAGGGCATAACACCGGGGAGCTGTTTTTT. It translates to CASSLVAGGHNTGELFF.